This TCR beta chain emerged from a study of blood T cells in healthy people across ages. Findings of the study overall: With age, beta diversity per million T cells declined roughly linearly, significantly by approximately 40.

For the second PCR, which ran for about 7 to 11 cycles, a sample-barcoded 5' primer and a J-beta primer mix were used. TCRdb independently ran MiXCR on the 5' RACE reads; one entry per CDR3 protein. The table shows 700,000 to 850,000 distinct CDR3 sequences, with 35% to 40% occurring only once. Trimming cost V 1 base and J 7 bases; bases outside gene matches: 9. CDR3 size: 15 residues. Germline CDR1 is SGHRS and CDR2 is YFSETQ. The donors, all healthy, were Caucasians living in Russia, aged about 6 to 90. About this clonotype itself: What it recognizes is unknown.

V gene TRBV5-1 combines with J gene TRBJ2-7; 9 positions match TRBD2. This receptor was identified in a man between 18 and 29 years old in good health. The sample was blood. The CDR3 spells CASSLSSLAGNEQYF. The DNA of the CDR3 is TGCGCCAGCAGCTTGAGTAGCCTAGCGGGGAATGAGCAGTACTTC.